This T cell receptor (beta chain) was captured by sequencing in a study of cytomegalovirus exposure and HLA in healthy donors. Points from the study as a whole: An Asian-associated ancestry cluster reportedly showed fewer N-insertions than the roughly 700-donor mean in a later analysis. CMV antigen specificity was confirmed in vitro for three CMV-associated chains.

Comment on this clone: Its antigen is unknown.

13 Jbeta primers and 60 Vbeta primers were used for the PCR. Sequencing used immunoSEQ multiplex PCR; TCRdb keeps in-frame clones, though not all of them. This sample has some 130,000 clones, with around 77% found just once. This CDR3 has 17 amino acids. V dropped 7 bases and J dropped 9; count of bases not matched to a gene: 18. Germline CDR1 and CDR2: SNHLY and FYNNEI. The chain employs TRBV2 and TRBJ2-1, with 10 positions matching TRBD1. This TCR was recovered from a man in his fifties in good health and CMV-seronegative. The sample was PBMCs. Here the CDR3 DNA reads TGTGCCAGCATTCTTATTCGGGGGACAGGGGAAAAATCTGAGCAGTTCTTC. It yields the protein CASILIRGTGEKSEQFF.